This TCR beta chain was documented in a study of spatial heterogeneity in lung cancer. Study-wide context: In raw reads, more than 8.5 appearances on average were recorded for each unique TCR and UMI combination. Study-wide results and limits: Ubiquitous expanded tumor TCRs were observed in blood more at resection than follow-up.

Each CDR3 protein gets one entry after TCRdb re-called the 5' RACE reads with MiXCR. The sample records under 45,000 distinct CDR3 sequences, more than 6.5% being singletons. Sample time point: blood at routine non-recurrence follow-up after resection. Germline loops: CDR1 SGHVS, CDR2 FQNEAQ. There are 15 residues in the CDR3. Trimming left V 2 bases short and J 6 bases short, with 17 bases between. This clonotype was picked up many times. The antigen is unknown. The chain joins TRBV7-8 to TRBJ2-7, with D maybe TRBD1 (6 bases). The specimen was PBMCs, collected at follow-up. This clonotype was obtained from a male donor with early-stage non-small cell lung cancer. CDR3 in amino acids: CASSLYMGQAFEQYF. For the CDR3, the DNA is TGTGCCAGCAGCTTATATATGGGACAAGCTTTCGAGCAGTACTTC.